A single sample is the source of the 29 T cell receptor beta chains below, sequenced in a study of glioma-infiltrating T cells after dendritic cell vaccination. Sequencing was performed with immunoSEQ multiplex PCR; in TCRdb, only in-frame clones are kept and a portion is missing. This sample carries 85,000 to 110,000 clones, roughly 81% of them seen once, and the ten largest clones take about 12%. The sequenced sample was blood, obtained before dendritic cell vaccination. Every receptor here comes from a human donor with glioblastoma.

V is TRBV7-6 and J is TRBJ1-1, with unresolved D. Per the germline V gene, CDR1 is SGHVS and CDR2 is FNYEAQ. V was shortened by 1 base and J by 4 bases, with 13 bases between the two germline ends. The CDR3 is 15 residues long. The CDR3 DNA follows: TGTGCCAGCAGCTTAGGATCTGTTGCCGGCACTGAAGCTTTCTTT. Protein sequence: CASSLGSVAGTEAFF.

The chain couples TRBV7-8 to TRBJ1-3; D call uncertain. The CDR3 extends over 15 amino acids. Trimming pared 3 bases from V and 0 bases from J, leaving 9 bases between. The germline V gene has CDR1 SGHVS and CDR2 FQNEAQ. Written as DNA, the CDR3 is TGTGCCAGCAGCTTTTCTGGCACCTCTGGAAACACCATATATTTT. This codes for CASSFSGTSGNTIYF. The complete variable domain, with remaining parts taken from reference TRBV7-8 and TRBJ1-3, reads GAGVSQSPRYKVAKRGQDVALRCDPISGHVSLFWYQQALGQGPEFLTYFQNEAQLDKSGLPSDRFFAERPEGSVSTLKIQRTQQEDSAVYLCASSFSGTSGNTIYFGEGSWLTVV.

This clone occurred once. The V call is TRBV4-3, the J call TRBJ2-3; 9 bases match TRBD1. CDR3 size: 18 residues. The junction had 14 bases not matched to a gene; V was cut back by 3 bases and J by 4 bases. The germline CDR1 and CDR2 sequences are LGHNA and YSLEER. CDR3 amino acids: CASSHTPPGQGEADTQYF. The DNA of the CDR3 is TGCGCCAGCAGCCATACCCCGCCGGGACAGGGCGAAGCAGATACGCAGTATTTT.

The rearrangement uses TRBV7-3 and TRBJ2-2; 7 bases align to TRBD1. This CDR3 has 15 amino acids. V dropped 2 bases and J dropped 3; count of bases not matched to a gene: 3. Per germline, CDR1 SGHTA and CDR2 FQGTGA. The CDR3 DNA reads TGTGCCAGCAGCTTAGAAGGGGGCCACACCGGGGAGCTGTTTTTT. Translation gives CASSLEGGHTGELFF.

With regard to this clone: At one boundary the junction diverges from the germline segment, which might be a read error. This same CDR3 is encoded by further DNA sequences in the sample. The rearrangement links TRBV6-4 to TRBJ2-3; 13 nucleotides line up with TRBD2. Germline CDR1 is MRHNA and CDR2 is SNTAGT. This CDR3 is built from 15 residues. The DNA for the CDR3 is TGTGCCAGCAGTGACGGGACTAGCGGGGCAGATACGCAATATTTT. Protein: CASSDGTSGADTQYF.

The chain links TRBV7-3 to TRBJ1-1; D remains unclear. Germline values: CDR1 SGHTA, CDR2 FQGTGA. The CDR3 covers 14 residues. V was pared by 5 bases and J by 1 base, with 11 bases between. This CDR3 is CASSPRGENTEAFF. CDR3 DNA: TGTGCCAGCAGCCCCCGGGGAGAGAACACTGAAGCTTTCTTT.

The V call is TRBV6-1, the J call TRBJ2-1; TRBD1 matches at 7 bases. Unmatched junction bases numbered 3, after V lost 1 base and J lost 6 bases. There are 14 residues in the CDR3. Germline values: CDR1 MNHNS, CDR2 SASEGT. CDR3 nucleotides: TGTGCCAGCAGTGAAGTAGGACAGGTCAATGAGCAGTTCTTC. Protein: CASSEVGQVNEQFF.

This sequence joins TRBV5-1 and TRBJ2-1; tentatively, D is TRBD2 (6 bases). Germline-derived CDR1 and CDR2 are SGHRS and YFSETQ. CDR3 size: 14 residues. Trimming shortened V by 0 bases and J by 7 bases, and 11 bases separated the two germline ends. The CDR3 spells CASSLGGLSNEQFF. CDR3 DNA sequence: TGCGCCAGCAGCTTGGGCGGACTATCGAATGAGCAGTTCTTC. Looking up the rest from reference TRBV5-1 and TRBJ2-1 gives the full variable domain: KAGVTQTPRYLIKTRGQQVTLSCSPISGHRSVSWYQQTPGQGLQFLFEYFSETQRNKGNFPGRFSGRQFSNSRSEMNVSTLELGDSALYLCASSLGGLSNEQFFGPGTRLTVL.

The chain combines TRBV6-1 with TRBJ2-5; a possible D gene is TRBD1 (5 bases). This CDR3 has 14 residues. Between the trimmed V and J ends, which lost 6 bases and 2 bases, there was a span of 13 bases. Germline V gene data show CDR1 as MNHNS and CDR2 as SASEGT. Here the CDR3 reads CASSGWQGQETQYF. DNA of the CDR3: TGTGCCAGCAGCGGCTGGCAGGGACAAGAGACCCAGTACTTC.

The chain joins TRBV9 to TRBJ2-5; TRBD2 aligns across 8 bases. Looked up from germline, CDR1 is SGDLS and CDR2 is YYNGEE. V lost 5 bases, J lost 5 bases, and 5 bases stayed unmatched. This CDR3 is 13 amino acids long. The DNA for the CDR3 is TGTGCCAGCAGTGGACTAGCTGGGGAGACCCAGTACTTC. It yields the protein CASSGLAGETQYF.

This clone was seen only once. This chain uses TRBV6-5 with TRBJ1-1, with TRBD1 as a possible D gene (5 bases). Deletions cut 6 bases from V and 1 base from J, with 9 bases between. The CDR3 covers 13 residues. The germline CDR1 and CDR2 sequences are MNHEY and SVGAGI. This CDR3 reads CASRQEPNTEAFF. CDR3 in DNA: TGTGCCAGCAGACAGGAGCCGAACACTGAAGCTTTCTTT.

This clone has just a few counts. The chain recombines TRBV15 with TRBJ2-3, with TRBD2 matching over 8 bases. This CDR3 spans 16 amino acids. Germline V lookup: CDR1 LNHNV, CDR2 YYDKDF (reference sequence). Trimming cost V 3 bases and J 2 bases; bases outside gene matches: 7. For the CDR3, the DNA is TGTGCCACCAGCAGGCATCGGGGGGGAGACACAGATACGCAGTATTTT. Its protein is CATSRHRGGDTDTQYF.

V and J are TRBV27 and TRBJ2-5, with 9 bases matching TRBD1. The CDR3 has 18 residues. The germline CDR1 and CDR2 sequences are MNHEY and SMNVEV (reference sequence). V was pared by 5 bases and J by 6 bases, with 19 bases of the junction left unmatched. The CDR3 region has the DNA TGTGCCAGCAGTCCTAGGCCAGACAGGGGGGGTGGAAGTCAGACCCAGTACTTC. It encodes CASSPRPDRGGGSQTQYF.

This clone was detected only once. The CDR3 DNA sequence: TGTGCCAGCAGCTTAGAGAGGGAAGATACGCAGTATTTT. Encoded protein: CASSLEREDTQYF. The V gene is TRBV7-2, the J gene TRBJ2-3, with D possibly being TRBD2 (5 bases). V was shortened by 1 base and J by 5 bases, with 7 bases between the two germline ends. Germline V CDR1 and CDR2: SGHTA, FQGNSA. The CDR3 is 13 amino acids.

The chain employs TRBV4-3 and TRBJ2-6, with D unresolved. The CDR3 has 18 amino acids. V lost 1 base to trimming and J lost 0 bases, with 13 bases between them. The germline V gene has CDR1 LGHNA and CDR2 YSLEER. The CDR3 sequence: CASSQAGFLGSGANVLTF. Written as DNA, the CDR3 is TGCGCCAGCAGCCAAGCTGGTTTTCTCGGCTCTGGGGCCAACGTCCTGACTTTC.

CDR3 sequence: CASSEYWDRANTEAFF. CDR3 sequence (DNA): TGTGCCAGCAGTGAGTATTGGGACAGAGCGAACACTGAAGCTTTCTTT. The chain carries TRBV25-1 and TRBJ1-1, with 7 bases that match TRBD1. Per the germline V gene, CDR1 is MGHDK and CDR2 is SYGVNS. The CDR3 length is 16 residues. The V segment lost 3 bases and the J segment 1 base; nucleotides outside the gene matches: 8.

The DNA of the CDR3 is TGTGCCAGCAGCTTAGATCTCGAAATTGGGCCTGAAGCTTTCTTT. It codes for CASSLDLEIGPEAFF. The chain combines TRBV11-3 with TRBJ1-1, with unresolved D. CDR1 and CDR2 (germline): SGHNT, YENEEA. V was pared by 0 bases and J by 6 bases, with 14 bases between. This CDR3 has 15 residues.

The V call is TRBV4-1, the J call TRBJ2-7, with D perhaps matching TRBD1 (7 bases). The CDR3 consists of 13 residues. The V end was cut by 5 bases, the J end by 4 bases, with 12 bases between. Germline CDR1 reads MGHRA; CDR2 reads YSYEKL. CDR3 DNA sequence: TGCGCCAGCAGCGCGGGACAGAAGTACGAGCAGTACTTC. Translated, it gives CASSAGQKYEQYF.

The CDR3 DNA follows: TGCGCCAGCAGCTTGAGGACTAGCGGGGGATACAATGAGCAGTTCTTC. Its translation is CASSLRTSGGYNEQFF. The V gene is TRBV5-1, the J gene TRBJ2-1, with 13 bases fitting TRBD2. The V segment lost 1 base and the J segment 4 bases; nucleotides outside the gene matches: 2. This CDR3 is built from 16 residues. Germline lookup yields CDR1 SGHRS and CDR2 YFSETQ.

The chain is built from TRBV4-3 and TRBJ2-1, with 7 bases fitting TRBD2. This CDR3 spans 16 amino acids. Germline lookup yields CDR1 LGHNA and CDR2 YSLEER. The ends lost 4 bases at V and 3 bases at J; junction bases unmatched: 9. The CDR3 here is CASSPRVAGVYNEQFF. The CDR3 nucleotides are TGCGCCAGCAGCCCTAGGGTTGCGGGGGTCTACAATGAGCAGTTCTTC.

The rearrangement joins TRBV6-5 to TRBJ2-1; weak D call: TRBD2 (5 bases). The CDR3 sequence is 15 residues long. CDR1 is MNHEY and CDR2 is SVGAGI in the germline V gene. Trimming took off 2 bases at V and 8 bases at J, with 16 bases between the two ends. The chain's CDR3 is CASSYGPYKRDEQFF. CDR3 DNA sequence: TGTGCCAGCAGTTACGGCCCTTACAAGAGGGATGAGCAGTTCTTC.

Concerning this clone itself: The same CDR3 is also encoded by other DNA sequences in this sample. The chain recombines TRBV5-1 with TRBJ1-2; 7 positions agree with TRBD1. The germline V gene has CDR1 SGHRS and CDR2 YFSETQ. The CDR3 covers 13 residues. The junction had 2 bases not matched to a gene; V was cut back by 0 bases and J by 6 bases. In DNA, the CDR3 is TGCGCCAGCAGCTTGGGACAGGGTGATGGCTACACCTTC. Amino acids: CASSLGQGDGYTF.

The chain recombines TRBV27 with TRBJ2-3; maybe TRBD1 (5 bases). CDR3 length: 15 residues. Germline CDR1 is MNHEY and CDR2 is SMNVEV (reference sequence). Deletions cut 0 bases from V and 4 bases from J, with 11 bases between. The DNA for the CDR3 is TGTGCCAGCAGTTTATCGTTGGGGCAGGCAGATACGCAGTATTTT. This translates into CASSLSLGQADTQYF.

The rearrangement uses TRBV5-1 and TRBJ1-3, with a possible D match to TRBD1 (6 bases). Germline CDR1 reads SGHRS; CDR2 reads YFSETQ. With 1 base removed from V and 3 bases from J, the gap between germline ends came to 11 bases. The CDR3 is made up of 15 amino acids. The CDR3 protein is CASSLIGGGGNTIYF. The CDR3 bases are TGCGCCAGCAGCTTGATAGGGGGTGGTGGAAACACCATATATTTT.

The chain has TRBV29-1 and TRBJ2-5; TRBD2 is a possible D gene (6 bases). CDR3 size: 13 residues. The V gene's germline CDR1 is SQVTM and CDR2 ANQGSEA. Trimming shortened V by 4 bases and J by 4 bases, and 13 bases separated the two germline ends. CDR3 sequence: CSVARGDGETQYF. The CDR3 DNA sequence: TGCAGCGTTGCCCGCGGGGACGGAGAGACCCAGTACTTC.

The chain is built from TRBV9 and TRBJ2-5; D possibly corresponds to TRBD2 (6 bases). V lost 4 bases and J 3 bases, leaving 10 bases between the germline ends. This CDR3 region has 13 residues. Germline V gene data show CDR1 as SGDLS and CDR2 as YYNGEE. For the CDR3, the DNA is TGTGCCAGCAGCTTTAGCGGTAAAGAGACCCAGTACTTC. This sequence encodes CASSFSGKETQYF.

The V gene is TRBV7-2, the J gene TRBJ2-3; TRBD2 aligns across 8 bases. The V segment lost 5 bases and the J segment 5 bases; nucleotides outside the gene matches: 9. From germline, CDR1 is SGHTA and CDR2 FQGNSA. There are 15 residues in the CDR3. The CDR3 DNA follows: TGTGCCAGCAGCCGGGTCGGGGGGGCTCTAGATACGCAGTATTTT. This codes for CASSRVGGALDTQYF.

The chain couples TRBV18 to TRBJ1-1, with 9 bases fitting TRBD1. The CDR3 extends over 15 amino acids. V was clipped by 0 bases and J by 4 bases; unmatched bases: 3. The germline CDR1 and CDR2 sequences are KGHSH and LQKENI. CDR3 DNA sequence: TGTGCCAGCTCACCACCGGGGACAGGGTTCACTGAAGCTTTCTTT. It specifies CASSPPGTGFTEAFF.

This clone has just one count. The chain combines TRBV18 with TRBJ2-2, with 10 bases matching TRBD1. V dropped 8 bases and J dropped 4; count of bases not matched to a gene: 10. The length of the CDR3 is 16 residues. Germline CDR1 KGHSH, CDR2 LQKENI. CDR3 loop: CASPLGTGEITGELFF. CDR3 nucleotide sequence: TGTGCCAGCCCACTAGGGACAGGGGAGATCACCGGGGAGCTGTTTTTT.